This paragraph covers one TCR beta chain sequence. The data derive from a study of blood T cell repertoires in COVID-19. Study-wide background: The United States, Italy and Spain were the sources of the acute and convalescent COVID-19 samples.

Germline V lookup: CDR1 LGHDT, CDR2 YNNKEL (reference sequence). The CDR3 length is 17 residues. V dropped 4 bases and J dropped 3 bases, with 16 bases sitting between them. Sequencing used immunoSEQ multiplex PCR; TCRdb keeps in-frame clones, though not all of them. This sample yields approximately 110,000 clones, of which more than 65% are seen a single time; 1.5% to 1.7% belongs to the top ten. This chain connects TRBV3-1 (or the pseudogene TRBV3-2) to TRBJ1-6; no firm D call. Sequencing input: peripheral blood. The receptor was isolated from a man aged 50 to 60 with acute or convalescent COVID-19. This chain's CDR3 is CASSLQFAEDYNSPLHF. CDR3 in DNA: TGTGCCAGCAGCCTCCAGTTTGCGGAAGACTATAATTCACCCCTCCACTTT.